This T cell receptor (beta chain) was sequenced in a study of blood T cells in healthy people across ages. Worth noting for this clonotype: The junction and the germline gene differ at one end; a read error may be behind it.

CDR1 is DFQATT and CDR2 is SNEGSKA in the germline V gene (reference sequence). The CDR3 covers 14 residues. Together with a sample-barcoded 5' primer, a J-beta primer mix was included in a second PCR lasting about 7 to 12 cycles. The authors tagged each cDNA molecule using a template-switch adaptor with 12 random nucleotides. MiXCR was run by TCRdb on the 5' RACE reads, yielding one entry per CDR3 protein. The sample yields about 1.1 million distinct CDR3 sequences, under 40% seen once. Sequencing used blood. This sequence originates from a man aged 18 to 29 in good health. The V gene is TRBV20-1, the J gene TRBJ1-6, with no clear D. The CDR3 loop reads CSAKARRSNPPLHF. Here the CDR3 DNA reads TGCAGTGCAAAAGCTAGGAGAAGTAATCCACCCCTCCACTTT.